This T cell receptor beta chain was sequenced in a study of cytomegalovirus exposure and HLA in healthy donors. Researchers ran the PCR with 60 Vbeta and 13 Jbeta primers. Measured with immunoSEQ multiplex PCR; TCRdb has only the in-frame clones, and not every one. The sample carries approximately 79,000 clones, under 80% recorded once. Whole-study findings and limits: Productive status was seen about 90% or about 30% of the time for most TCR beta V segments in an earlier analysis. Within a later analysis, the majority of CMV-associated TCR beta chains appeared HLA-restricted. An ancestry cluster, one associated with Asian ancestry, reportedly showed fewer N-insertions than the roughly 670-donor mean in a later analysis. With later analysis, a missense DCLRE1C variant became linked to TCR beta V- and J-gene trimming.

Notes on this clone: The antigen remains undetermined.

CDR1 and CDR2 from the germline V gene are SGDLS and YYNGEE. The CDR3 sequence is 13 residues long. Trimming shortened V by 2 bases and J by 6 bases, and 12 bases separated the two germline ends. Source material: PBMCs. This sequence was found in a man aged 40-50 years in good health and CMV-seropositive. The chain couples TRBV9 to TRBJ2-7; possibly TRBD2 for D (6 bases). Here the CDR3 reads CASSVGGIGEQYF. The CDR3, as DNA: TGTGCCAGCAGCGTTGGGGGGATCGGCGAGCAGTACTTC. Together with reference TRBV9 and TRBJ2-7, the CDR3 gives the full variable domain: DSGVTQTPKHLITATGQRVTLRCSPRSGDLSVYWYQQSLDQGLQFLIQYYNGEERAKGNILERFSAQQFPDLHSELNLSSLELGDSALYFCASSVGGIGEQYFGPGTRLTVT.